The present T cell receptor beta chain was sequenced within a study of blood T cells in healthy people across ages. Together with a sample-barcoded 5' primer, a J-beta primer mix was included in a second PCR lasting about 6 to 11 cycles. From the 5' RACE reads, TCRdb called clonotypes with MiXCR, one entry per CDR3 protein. The profile shows fewer than 2,000,000 distinct CDR3 sequences, about 35% of them singletons. The CDR3 is 14 residues long. Germline values: CDR1 SGHRS, CDR2 YFSETQ. V was shortened by 4 bases and J by 3 bases, with 14 bases between the two germline ends. The source of this sequence is a woman aged 25-40 years in good health. Input material: blood. This rearrangement joins TRBV5-1 to TRBJ2-7, with D perhaps given as TRBD1 or TRBD2 (5 bases each). The CDR3 DNA reads as TGCGCCAGCAGCGGTTGGGACGGAAACTACGAGCAGTACTTC. Encoded protein: CASSGWDGNYEQYF.